Below are 11 T cell receptor beta chains sequenced from a single sample in a study of neurological immune-mediated disorders. TCRdb re-analysed the 5' RACE reads in MiXCR, keeping a single row per CDR3 protein. The table has around 130,000 distinct CDR3 sequences, more than 2.5% seen once. The specimen sequenced was PBMCs. The receptor set was obtained from a woman aged 25 to 39 with multiple sclerosis.

This clonotype was observed many times. The rearrangement uses TRBV10-3 and TRBJ2-7; D perhaps matches TRBD1 (6 bases). V was pared by 2 bases and J by 4 bases, with 15 bases between. The CDR3 has 15 residues. The germline V gene has CDR1 ENHRY and CDR2 SYGVKD. The CDR3 sequence: CAISEVGAQGYEQYF. In nucleotides, the CDR3 is TGTGCCATCAGTGAGGTTGGGGCCCAGGGGTACGAGCAGTACTTC.

This clonotype was observed many times. The rearrangement uses TRBV20-1 and TRBJ2-5; 7 bases map to TRBD1. Germline assignment: CDR1 DFQATT and CDR2 SNEGSKA (reference sequence). V trimming: 6 bases; J trimming: 2 bases; junction bases outside the gene matches: 6. The CDR3 contains 13 residues. CDR3 in DNA: TGCAGTGCACGGGACAGCTCTCAAGAGACCCAGTACTTC. Its protein is CSARDSSQETQYF.

This clonotype was counted many times. The chain has TRBV29-1 and TRBJ1-3; D perhaps matches TRBD1 (6 bases). Germline V gene lookup returns CDR1 SQVTM and CDR2 ANQGSEA. With 1 base removed from V and 2 bases from J, the gap between germline ends came to 12 bases. This CDR3 spans 15 amino acids. The CDR3 spells CSVEVIQGTGNTIYF. CDR3 sequence (DNA): TGCAGCGTTGAAGTCATACAGGGCACTGGAAACACCATATATTTT. Complete variable domain (other parts from reference TRBV29-1 and TRBJ1-3): SAVISQKPSRDICQRGTSLTIQCQVDSQVTMMFWYRQQPGQSLTLIATANQGSEATYESGFVIDKFPISRPNLTFSTLTVSNMSPEDSSIYLCSVEVIQGTGNTIYFGEGSWLTVV.

The chain joins TRBV11-2 to TRBJ2-7; TRBD2 agrees at 7 bases. V was clipped by 3 bases and J by 4 bases; unmatched bases: 3. Germline CDR1 SGHAT, CDR2 FQNNGV. The CDR3 runs 13 residues. CDR3 loop: CASSFRGGYEQYF. The CDR3 DNA sequence: TGTGCCAGCAGCTTTCGGGGAGGGTACGAGCAGTACTTC.

This clonotype has at least ten counts. As DNA, the CDR3 is TGCGCCAGCTTTGGCCCGCTTTCGGGACCTAACTATGGCTACACCTTC. Translating it yields CASFGPLSGPNYGYTF. This rearrangement joins TRBV5-1 to TRBJ1-2, with D possibly TRBD1 on 5 matching bases. The CDR3 length is 16 residues. The germline gives CDR1 SGHRS, CDR2 YFSETQ. The V gene lost 7 bases and the J gene lost 0 bases, with 19 bases spanning the gap. The whole variable domain, remainder taken from reference TRBV5-1 and TRBJ1-2, is KAGVTQTPRYLIKTRGQQVTLSCSPISGHRSVSWYQQTPGQGLQFLFEYFSETQRNKGNFPGRFSGRQFSNSRSEMNVSTLELGDSALYLCASFGPLSGPNYGYTFGSGTRLTVV.

This clonotype was detected many times. The chain is built from TRBV29-1 and TRBJ2-1; a weak D match, TRBD2 (5 bases). Germline CDR1 and CDR2: SQVTM and ANQGSEA. Trimming stripped 3 bases from V and 3 bases from J, with 12 bases between. This CDR3 contains 14 residues. DNA for the CDR3: TGCAGCGTTGATGGTAGCGCACTCTACAATGAGCAGTTCTTC. Encoded protein: CSVDGSALYNEQFF.

There are many counts of this clonotype. The chain joins TRBV25-1 to TRBJ1-6; 7 bases match TRBD1. The V gene end was trimmed by 4 bases and the J gene end by 8 bases; junction bases not matched to a gene: 2. The CDR3 length is 13 residues. The germline V gene has CDR1 MGHDK and CDR2 SYGVNS. Here the CDR3 reads CASSATGDSPLHF. The CDR3 bases are TGTGCCAGCAGTGCAACAGGGGATTCACCCCTCCACTTT.

This clonotype was detected many times. The chain couples TRBV5-1 to TRBJ1-1; D unresolved. CDR3 length equals 14 residues. With 0 bases removed from V and 0 bases from J, the gap between germline ends came to 6 bases. Looked up from germline, CDR1 is SGHRS and CDR2 is YFSETQ. DNA of the CDR3: TGCGCCAGCAGCTTGGGTCGGTTGAACACTGAAGCTTTCTTT. It specifies CASSLGRLNTEAFF.

This clonotype was found many times. The V call is TRBV18, the J call TRBJ1-1; 7 bases are a match to TRBD1. The CDR3 is made up of 16 amino acids. Germline CDR1 reads KGHSH; CDR2 reads LQKENI. V dropped 4 bases and J dropped 0; count of bases not matched to a gene: 8. DNA of the CDR3: TGTGCCAGCTCACAGGAGACAGGGTTTATGAACACTGAAGCTTTCTTT. Protein sequence: CASSQETGFMNTEAFF.

This clonotype was recorded many times. The V gene is TRBV20-1, the J gene TRBJ1-1, with D uncertain. This CDR3 comprises 16 residues. The germline V gene encodes CDR1 DFQATT and CDR2 SNEGSKA (reference sequence). V lost 3 bases to trimming and J lost 3 bases, with 20 bases between them. The CDR3 sequence: CSASYRGREVDTEAFF. CDR3 in DNA: TGCAGTGCTAGTTACCGCGGACGGGAGGTGGACACTGAAGCTTTCTTT.

This clonotype was detected ten times or more. The J gene is TRBJ2-7, the V gene TRBV20-1; D is possibly TRBD2 (7 bases). V shed 3 bases and J shed 3 bases, with 18 bases lying between them. CDR1 is DFQATT and CDR2 is SNEGSKA in the germline V gene (reference sequence). CDR3 length: 15 amino acids. CDR3 nucleotides: TGCAGTGCTAGCCCCGGGGGGCCCTACGACTACGAGCAGTACTTC. Residues: CSASPGGPYDYEQYF.